A single sample gave rise to the 7 T cell receptor beta chains below, sequenced in a study of CD8 T cells in ankylosing spondylitis. TCRdb recomputed calls from the 5' RACE reads with MiXCR, one row per CDR3 protein. The sample holds 300,000 to 400,000 distinct CDR3 sequences, approximately 10% seen once. The specimen sequenced was blood, either unsorted or a sorted T cell fraction (not recorded which). The receptors shown here come from a female donor with ankylosing spondylitis or in good health (not recorded which).

This clonotype was observed many times. The chain uses TRBV15 and TRBJ2-4; D is ambiguous. Trimming took 8 bases from V and 3 from J, leaving 8 bases between them. This CDR3 has 12 amino acids. The germline V gene has CDR1 LNHNV and CDR2 YYDKDF (reference sequence). CDR3 DNA sequence: TGTGCCACCGGAAGGGACAAAAACATTCAGTACTTC. Translating it yields CATGRDKNIQYF.

In its sample, this clonotype was seen a few times. The chain uses TRBV7-9 and TRBJ2-7; D may be TRBD1 (6 bases). Per the germline V gene, CDR1 is SEHNR and CDR2 is FQNEAQ (reference sequence). The CDR3 has 14 amino acids. Deletions cut 5 bases from V and 3 bases from J, with 14 bases between. The CDR3 sequence is CASSPPTGSYEQYF. CDR3 DNA sequence: TGTGCCAGCAGCCCTCCGACAGGAAGCTACGAGCAGTACTTC.

V and J are TRBV18 and TRBJ2-6, with TRBD1 identical over 10 bases. The V and J ends lost 4 bases and 2 bases, in that order; junction bases with no gene match: 5. The CDR3 runs to 17 residues. Germline loops: CDR1 KGHSH, CDR2 LQKENI. The CDR3 nucleotides read TGTGCCAGCTCACGACAGGGGGCCTCCCCTGGGGCCAACGTCCTGACTTTC. Amino acid sequence: CASSRQGASPGANVLTF.

This clonotype appeared many times. The chain has TRBV5-1 and TRBJ2-1, with TRBD2 matching over 10 bases. J gave up 8 bases and V 4 bases, and 9 bases lay outside the gene matches. CDR1 and CDR2 from the germline V gene are SGHRS and YFSETQ. The CDR3 length is 15 residues. The CDR3 nucleotides are TGCGCCAGCAGCCGGGAGGGGACTAGCGCGTATGAGCAGTTCTTC. Translated, it gives CASSREGTSAYEQFF.

This clonotype was recorded a few times. The chain links TRBV4-1 to TRBJ1-1, with 8 bases fitting TRBD1. V gave up 2 bases and J gave up 3 bases; unmatched junction bases: 8. The CDR3 length is 16 residues. The germline V gene encodes CDR1 MGHRA and CDR2 YSYEKL. The CDR3: CASSQRQGAGYTEAFF. The CDR3 coding sequence is TGCGCCAGCAGCCAAAGGCAGGGGGCAGGGTACACTGAAGCTTTCTTT.

The sample holds many counts of this clonotype. This sequence joins TRBV7-2 and TRBJ1-1; the D gene is possibly TRBD1 (6 bases). CDR3 length: 11 amino acids. The germline V and J ends were trimmed by 3 bases and 10 bases, with 9 bases remaining between them. The germline CDR1 and CDR2 sequences are SGHTA and FQGNSA. The CDR3 coding sequence is TGTGCCAGCAGCTTCCAGGGGATAGCTTTCTTT. It is translated as CASSFQGIAFF.

CDR3 protein: CASSYAGTEEYEQYF. In nucleotides, the CDR3 is TGTGCCAGCAGCTACGCCGGGACAGAGGAATACGAGCAGTACTTC. This chain joins TRBV7-2 and TRBJ2-7; 7 nucleotides line up with TRBD1. The ends lost 4 bases at V and 4 bases at J; junction bases unmatched: 10. CDR3 length: 15 amino acids. CDR1 and CDR2 from the germline V gene are SGHTA and FQGNSA.